This T cell receptor (beta chain) was identified during a study of memory CD4+ T cells and cytomegalovirus serostatus. The germline CDR1 and CDR2 sequences are MGHRA and YSYEKL. The CDR3 runs to 11 residues. Trimming shortened V by 9 bases and J by 3 bases, and 6 bases separated the two germline ends. The sort gate was single viable CD3+CD4+CD8-CD45RO+ cells for memory CD4+ T cells. Method: immunoSEQ multiplex PCR; TCRdb's copy keeps in-frame clones and lacks some. The sample yields 50,000 to 75,000 clones, 80% to 85% seen once. V usage is TRBV4-1 and J usage is TRBJ2-1, with no clear D. Sequencing was performed on memory CD4+ T cells from blood. The clonotype comes from an adult in good health and CMV-seronegative. The chain's CDR3 is CASRHYNEQFF. The CDR3, as DNA: TGCGCCAGTAGACACTACAATGAGCAGTTCTTC.